This is a list of T cell receptor beta chains from one sample in a study of technical replicates of blood from a handful of donors. Generated by immunoSEQ multiplex PCR, the TCRdb table keeps only in-frame clones and is missing some. The repertoire consists of approximately 53,000 clones, with 90% to 97% occurring once and the leading ten covering 0.39%. The sequenced sample consisted of T cells isolated from PBMCs. All receptors come from a human donor in good health. The CDR3 runs from the conserved cysteine through the conserved F or W. D genes are given only for firm matches. Clone size, where shown, is once, few, many, or a class for clones that have expanded.

D gene	V gene	CDR3 length	clone size	J gene	CDR3 DNA	CDR3 protein
.	TRBV28	13	.	TRBJ2-5	TGTGCCAGCAGTTTAGGCGGCCAAGAGACCCAGTACTTC	CASSLGGQETQYF
TRBD1	TRBV7-2	18	.	TRBJ1-3	TGTGCCAGCAGCTTAGAAGCCCCTTCGACAGGGTGGGGAAACACCATATATTTT	CASSLEAPSTGWGNTIYF
TRBD2	TRBV29-1	15	.	TRBJ2-7	TGCAGCGTTGTGGCCGGGCTAGCGGGCTCCTACGAGCAGTACTTC	CSVVAGLAGSYEQYF
TRBD2	TRBV10-1	18	.	TRBJ2-2	TGCGCCAGCAGTGAGGTGGTAGCGGGAGTATATGACACCGGGGAGCTGTTTTTT	CASSEVVAGVYDTGELFF
TRBD1	TRBV6-4	19	once	TRBJ1-1	TGTGCCACCGTTAGTGACAGGGAGACCGGTGGGGACCGGCTTGCTGAAGCTTTCTTT	CATVSDRETGGDRLAEAFF
.	TRBV7-2	14	.	TRBJ2-5	TGTGCCAGCAGCTCAACAGGGTCCCAAGAGACCCAGTACTTC	CASSSTGSQETQYF
.	TRBV6-5	14	.	TRBJ2-7	TGTGCCAGCAGTTACTCGATCAGAGCGGATGAGCAGTACTTC	CASSYSIRADEQYF
.	TRBV28	13	.	TRBJ1-1	TGTGCCAGCAGTTCGGTTATGAACACTGAAGCTTTCTTT	CASSSVMNTEAFF
TRBD2	TRBV27	14	.	TRBJ2-7	TGTGCCAGCAATCTAGCGGGAGCCCGTCACGAGCAGTACTTC	CASNLAGARHEQYF
.	TRBV20-1	11	.	TRBJ2-7	TGCAGTGCTAGCCTCCCCTACGAGCAGTACTTC	CSASLPYEQYF
TRBD1	TRBV10-3	13	.	TRBJ2-7	TGTGCCATCAGAGGACAGGGTTTCGACGAGCAGTACTTC	CAIRGQGFDEQYF
TRBD1	TRBV28	14	.	TRBJ1-1	TGTGCCAGCAGCCCTCAGGACAGGGCAACTGAAGCTTTCTTT	CASSPQDRATEAFF
.	TRBV5-4	16	.	TRBJ1-2	TGTGCCAGCAGCCCGCGACAAGCAGGGCATTTTTTTGGCTACACCTTC	CASSPRQAGHFFGYTF
.	TRBV5-6	16	.	TRBJ1-3	TGTGCCAGCAGCTTGGTGGGACAACACTCTGGAAACACCATATATTTT	CASSLVGQHSGNTIYF
.	TRBV7-9	14	.	TRBJ2-1	TGTGCCTACTATCCGGCGGGCTCCTACAATGAGCAGTTCTTC	CAYYPAGSYNEQFF
.	TRBV9	14	.	TRBJ1-4	TGTGCCAGCAGCGGAGGGGGGGGTAATGAAAAACTGTTTTTT	CASSGGGGNEKLFF
.	TRBV5-6	15	.	TRBJ2-5	TGTGCCAGCAGCTTGATGGCGGGCCTACAAGAGACCCAGTACTTC	CASSLMAGLQETQYF
.	TRBV30	13	.	TRBJ1-2	TGTGCCTGGAGTGTAAGACAGAACTATGGCTACACCTTC	CAWSVRQNYGYTF
.	TRBV19	16	.	TRBJ1-2	TGTGCCAGTAGTATAGGGGCAGGGCCCGGTACCTATGGCTACACCTTC	CASSIGAGPGTYGYTF
TRBD1	TRBV30	14	.	TRBJ2-3	TGTGCCTGGAATAGGGACAGGGTCACAGATACGCAGTATTTT	CAWNRDRVTDTQYF
.	TRBV4-1	14	.	TRBJ2-7	TGCGCCAGCAGCCAAGATCCTACTACCTACGAGCAGTACTTC	CASSQDPTTYEQYF
TRBD1	TRBV4-2	18	once	TRBJ1-1	TGTGCCAGCAGCCAAGATCCGGGACAGGGAAGGGAGAACACTGAAGCTTTCTTT	CASSQDPGQGRENTEAFF
TRBD1	TRBV6-5	15	.	TRBJ1-2	TGTGCCAGCAGTTACGGGGACAGGGCCCTTCCTGGCTACACCTTC	CASSYGDRALPGYTF
TRBD2	TRBV6-5	15	.	TRBJ2-7	TGTGCCAGCAGTTATTCTGGCGGGAGTGGACGGGAGCAGTACTTC	CASSYSGGSGREQYF
TRBD2	TRBV6-5	16	.	TRBJ2-7	TGTGCCAGCAGTTCCCTTGTGACTAGCGGGAGCTACGAGCAGTACTTC	CASSSLVTSGSYEQYF
.	TRBV28	15	.	TRBJ2-5	TGTGCCAGCAGTTTACTTTCCGGTGATTCGGAGACCCAGTACTTC	CASSLLSGDSETQYF
TRBD1	TRBV7-7	16	.	TRBJ2-3	TGTGCTAGCAGCTCCGGGACAGACTATCTACCAGATACGCAGTATTTT	CASSSGTDYLPDTQYF
.	TRBV6-6	11	.	TRBJ2-7	TGTGCCAGCAGTTCCCATTACGAGCAGTACTTC	CASSSHYEQYF
TRBD1	TRBV28	14	.	TRBJ2-7	TGTGCCAGCAGGTCGAGACAGGGGTGGTGGGAGCAGTACTTC	CASRSRQGWWEQYF
TRBD2	TRBV6-5	14	.	TRBJ2-7	TGTGCCACTAGCGGGAGTTTGTCCCACTACGAGCAGTACTTC	CATSGSLSHYEQYF
TRBD1	TRBV6-5	12	.	TRBJ1-2	TGTGCCAGCACGAGGACAGGGAATGGCTACACCTTC	CASTRTGNGYTF
TRBD2	TRBV4-2	17	.	TRBJ2-1	TGTGCCAGCAGCCAAGAGATGGGACTAGCGGGAACCCATGAGCAGTTCTTC	CASSQEMGLAGTHEQFF
TRBD2	TRBV5-4	15	.	TRBJ2-7	TGTGCCAGCAGCCCGGGACTAGCGGGAGGGTACGAGCAGTACTTC	CASSPGLAGGYEQYF
TRBD1	TRBV7-9	14	.	TRBJ1-1	TGTGCCAGCAGCCAGATAGGACAGGGCCCTGAAGCTTTCTTT	CASSQIGQGPEAFF
.	TRBV7-9	14	once	TRBJ2-2	TGTGCCAGCATCGAACCAGGGTACACCGGGGAGCTGTTTTTT	CASIEPGYTGELFF
TRBD1	TRBV28	15	.	TRBJ1-4	TGTGCCAGCAGTATCCCCGGGACAGTGGGTGAAAAACTGTTTTTT	CASSIPGTVGEKLFF
TRBD1	TRBV7-2	15	.	TRBJ2-7	TGTGCCAGCAGCCTCACGACAGGGGCTGTCTACGAGCAGTACTTC	CASSLTTGAVYEQYF
.	TRBV19	15	.	TRBJ2-1	TGTGCCAGTAGTCTAATGGAGACCGTGTTCCATGAGCAGTTCTTC	CASSLMETVFHEQFF
.	TRBV25-1	14	.	TRBJ2-1	TGTGCCAGCAGTGATGGTAGGAGAGCCAATGAGCAGTTCTTC	CASSDGRRANEQFF
TRBD2	TRBV19	15	.	TRBJ2-6	TGTGCCAGTAGTATGAGCGGGGCTGGGGCCAACGTCCTGACTTTC	CASSMSGAGANVLTF
TRBD1	TRBV6-6	14	.	TRBJ1-3	TGTGCCGTCGGACAGGCTGACTCTGGAAACACCATATATTTT	CAVGQADSGNTIYF
TRBD1	TRBV19	14	.	TRBJ1-2	TGTGCCAGTAGTATGGGGACAGCTAACTATGGCTACACCTTC	CASSMGTANYGYTF
.	TRBV7-9	14	.	TRBJ1-2	TGTGCCAGCAGCCACAGGGAAACTAACTATGGCTACACCTTC	CASSHRETNYGYTF
TRBD1	TRBV29-1	14	.	TRBJ2-7	TGCAGCGCTGCTGACAGGGTCGGTTCCTACGAGCAGTACTTC	CSAADRVGSYEQYF
.	TRBV30	14	.	TRBJ2-2	TGTGCCTGGAGTACCCAGGGGGGTGGTGGGGAGCTGTTTTTT	CAWSTQGGGGELFF
.	TRBV9	13	.	TRBJ1-2	TGTGCCAGTGGTAGGGAGGGTCTAGAAGGCTACACCTTC	CASGREGLEGYTF
TRBD2	TRBV5-1	16	.	TRBJ2-5	TGCGCCAGCAGCTTGGAACTAGCGGGAAGGTTAGAGACCCAGTACTTC	CASSLELAGRLETQYF
TRBD1	TRBV5-1	13	.	TRBJ1-2	TGCGCCAGCAGCTTTACAGGGGAGGTTGGCTACACCTTC	CASSFTGEVGYTF
.	TRBV6-5	15	.	TRBJ1-5	TGTGCCAGCAGCCGCGCGGGGGGCGGCAATCAGCCCCAGCATTTT	CASSRAGGGNQPQHF
.	TRBV9	14	.	TRBJ2-3	TGTGCCAGCAGCGTAGGACTAGGAACAGATACGCAGTATTTT	CASSVGLGTDTQYF
.	TRBV27	13	once	TRBJ2-5	TGTGCCAGCAGTTTAGGAGGACGGGAGACCCAGTACTTC	CASSLGGRETQYF
.	TRBV12-2	16	.	TRBJ2-3	TGTGCAAGTCGCTTACGTGGAGGGCCCTGCACAGATACGCAGTATTTT	CASRLRGGPCTDTQYF
.	TRBV4-2	15	.	TRBJ1-2	TGTGCCAGCAGTCCCAAGCCCCAGGCGTTGCAAGGCTACACCTTC	CASSPKPQALQGYTF
TRBD1	TRBV7-8	15	.	TRBJ1-4	TGTGCCAGCAAATGGGACAGCCTTAACCATGGAAAACTGTTTTTT	CASKWDSLNHGKLFF
.	TRBV9	16	once	TRBJ2-1	TGTGCCAGCAGCCCTTTGGCGGGTAGCTCCTACAATGAGCAGTTCTTC	CASSPLAGSSYNEQFF
.	TRBV5-1	15	.	TRBJ2-1	TGCGCCAGCAGCGGTAGCGCGTCCTCCTACAATGAGCAGTTCTTC	CASSGSASSYNEQFF
TRBD1	TRBV29-1	13	.	TRBJ1-2	TGCAGCGTTGTACAGGGGGAGTACTATGGCTACACCTTC	CSVVQGEYYGYTF
TRBD2	TRBV29-1	15	.	TRBJ2-7	TGCAGCGTTGAGGGCACGGCTAGCGGGAGATACGAGCAGTACTTC	CSVEGTASGRYEQYF